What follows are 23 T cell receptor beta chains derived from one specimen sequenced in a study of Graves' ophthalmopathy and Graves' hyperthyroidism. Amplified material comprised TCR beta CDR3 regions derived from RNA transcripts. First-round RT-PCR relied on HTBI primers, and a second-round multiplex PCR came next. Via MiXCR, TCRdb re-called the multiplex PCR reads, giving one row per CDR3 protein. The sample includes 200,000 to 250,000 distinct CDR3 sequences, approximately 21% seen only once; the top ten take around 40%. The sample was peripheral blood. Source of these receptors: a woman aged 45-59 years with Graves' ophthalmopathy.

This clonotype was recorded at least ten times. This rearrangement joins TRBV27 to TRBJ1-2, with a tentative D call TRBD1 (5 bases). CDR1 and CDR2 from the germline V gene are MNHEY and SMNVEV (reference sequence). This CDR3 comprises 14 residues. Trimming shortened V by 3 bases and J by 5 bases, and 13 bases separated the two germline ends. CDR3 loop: CASSFGQGAYGYTF. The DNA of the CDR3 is TGTGCCAGCAGTTTCGGGCAGGGAGCTTATGGCTACACCTTC.

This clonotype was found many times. CDR3 bases: TGTGCCAGCAGTGAGGGGAAAGCTTTCTTT. This encodes CASSEGKAFF. V usage is TRBV6-1 and J usage is TRBJ1-1; D gene unclear. Looked up from germline, CDR1 is MNHNS and CDR2 is SASEGT. This CDR3 has 10 amino acids. V was pared by 3 bases and J by 9 bases, with 5 bases between.

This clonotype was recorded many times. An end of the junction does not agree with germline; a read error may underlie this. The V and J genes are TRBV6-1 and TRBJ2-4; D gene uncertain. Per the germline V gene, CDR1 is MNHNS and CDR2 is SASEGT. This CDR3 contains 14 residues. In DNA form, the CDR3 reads TGTGCCAGCAGTGAAACGGCGTCGATGGGCACTAAAGGATTC. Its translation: CASSETASMGTKGF.

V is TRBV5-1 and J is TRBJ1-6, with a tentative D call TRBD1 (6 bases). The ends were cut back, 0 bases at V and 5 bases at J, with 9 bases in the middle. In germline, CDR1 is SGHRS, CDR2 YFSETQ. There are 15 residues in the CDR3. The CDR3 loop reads CASSLGTDNNSPLHF. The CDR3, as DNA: TGCGCCAGCAGCTTGGGGACAGATAATAATTCACCCCTCCACTTT.

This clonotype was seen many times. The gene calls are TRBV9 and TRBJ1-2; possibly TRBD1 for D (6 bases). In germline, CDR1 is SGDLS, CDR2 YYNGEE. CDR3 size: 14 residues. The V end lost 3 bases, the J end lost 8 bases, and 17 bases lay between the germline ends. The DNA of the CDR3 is TGTGCCAGCAGCGAGGGATCAGGGGAGCGGGGCTACACCTTC. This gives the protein CASSEGSGERGYTF. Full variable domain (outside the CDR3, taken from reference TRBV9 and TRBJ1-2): DSGVTQTPKHLITATGQRVTLRCSPRSGDLSVYWYQQSLDQGLQFLIQYYNGEERAKGNILERFSAQQFPDLHSELNLSSLELGDSALYFCASSEGSGERGYTFGSGTRLTVV.

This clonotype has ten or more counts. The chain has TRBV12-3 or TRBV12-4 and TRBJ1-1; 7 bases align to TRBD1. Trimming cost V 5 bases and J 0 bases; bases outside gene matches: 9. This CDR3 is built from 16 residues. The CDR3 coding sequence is TGTGCCAGCAGTCCGGGGACAGACTTCATGAACACTGAAGCTTTCTTT. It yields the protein CASSPGTDFMNTEAFF.

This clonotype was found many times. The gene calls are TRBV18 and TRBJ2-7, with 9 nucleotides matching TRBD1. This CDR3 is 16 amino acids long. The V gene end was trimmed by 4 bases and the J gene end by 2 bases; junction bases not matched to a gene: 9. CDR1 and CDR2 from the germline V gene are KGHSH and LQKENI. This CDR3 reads CASSQFGQGLPYEQYF. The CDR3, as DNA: TGTGCCAGCTCACAGTTCGGACAGGGGTTGCCCTACGAGCAGTACTTC.

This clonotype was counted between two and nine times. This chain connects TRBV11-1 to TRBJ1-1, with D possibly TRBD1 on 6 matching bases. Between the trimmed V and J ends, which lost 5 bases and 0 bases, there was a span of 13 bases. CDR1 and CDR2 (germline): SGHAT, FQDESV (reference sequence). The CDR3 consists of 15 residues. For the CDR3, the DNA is TGTGCCAGCAGCGGAGGACAGACTTTGAACACTGAAGCTTTCTTT. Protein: CASSGGQTLNTEAFF.

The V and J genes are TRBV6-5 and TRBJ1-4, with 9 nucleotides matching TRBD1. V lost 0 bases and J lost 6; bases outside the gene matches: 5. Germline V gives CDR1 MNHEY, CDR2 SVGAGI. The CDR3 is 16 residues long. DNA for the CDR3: TGTGCCAGCAGTTACTCATGGACAGGGGAGGATGAAAAACTGTTTTTT. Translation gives CASSYSWTGEDEKLFF.

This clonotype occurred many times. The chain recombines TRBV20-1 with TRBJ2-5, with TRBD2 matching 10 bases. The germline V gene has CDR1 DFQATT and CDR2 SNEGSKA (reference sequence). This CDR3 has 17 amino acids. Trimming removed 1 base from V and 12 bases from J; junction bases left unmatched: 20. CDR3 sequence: CSARVLAGEPVRRFEYF. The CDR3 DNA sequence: TGCAGTGCTAGAGTGCTAGCGGGAGAACCCGTCCGAAGGTTTGAGTACTTC.

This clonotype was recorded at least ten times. The CDR3 spells CASSSSTGSTGGYTF. The DNA of the CDR3 is TGTGCCAGCAGTTCCTCGACAGGGTCTACGGGCGGCTACACCTTC. This chain links TRBV28 with TRBJ1-2; 7 bases fit TRBD1. CDR3 size: 15 residues. V was clipped by 4 bases and J by 8 bases; unmatched bases: 13. Germline V lookup: CDR1 MDHEN, CDR2 SYDVKM.

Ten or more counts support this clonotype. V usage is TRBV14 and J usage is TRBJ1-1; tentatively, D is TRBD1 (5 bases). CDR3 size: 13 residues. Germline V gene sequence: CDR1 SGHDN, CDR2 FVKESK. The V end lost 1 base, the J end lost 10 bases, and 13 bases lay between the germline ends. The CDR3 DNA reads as TGTGCCAGCAGCCAAGCAGGGAAGGGCGTAGCTTTCTTT. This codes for CASSQAGKGVAFF.

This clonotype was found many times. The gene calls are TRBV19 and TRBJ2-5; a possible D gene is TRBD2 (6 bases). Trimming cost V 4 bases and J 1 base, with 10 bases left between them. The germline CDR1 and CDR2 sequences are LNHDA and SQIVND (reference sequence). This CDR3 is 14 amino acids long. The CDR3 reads CASSKWRGQETQYF. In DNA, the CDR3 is TGTGCCAGTAGTAAATGGCGGGGCCAAGAGACCCAGTACTTC.

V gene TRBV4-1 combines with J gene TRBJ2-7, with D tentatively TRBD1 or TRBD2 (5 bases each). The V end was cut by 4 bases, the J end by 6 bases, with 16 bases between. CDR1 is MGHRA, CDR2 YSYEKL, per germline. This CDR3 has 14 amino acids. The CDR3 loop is CASSLSSFQGEQYF. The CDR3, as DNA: TGCGCCAGCAGCCTCTCTAGCTTCCAGGGCGAGCAGTACTTC.

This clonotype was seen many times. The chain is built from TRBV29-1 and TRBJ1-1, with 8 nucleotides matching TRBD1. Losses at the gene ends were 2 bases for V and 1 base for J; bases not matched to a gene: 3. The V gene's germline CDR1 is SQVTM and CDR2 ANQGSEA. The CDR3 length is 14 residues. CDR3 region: CSVEPGGANTEAFF. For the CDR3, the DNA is TGCAGCGTTGAACCAGGGGGCGCGAACACTGAAGCTTTCTTT.

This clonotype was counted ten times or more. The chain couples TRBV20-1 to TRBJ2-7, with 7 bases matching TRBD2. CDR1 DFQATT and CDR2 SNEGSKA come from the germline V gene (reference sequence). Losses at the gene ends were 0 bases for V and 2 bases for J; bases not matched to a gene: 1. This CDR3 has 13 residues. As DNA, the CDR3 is TGCAGTGCTAGAGAGCGGGAGCCCTACGAGCAGTACTTC. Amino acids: CSAREREPYEQYF.

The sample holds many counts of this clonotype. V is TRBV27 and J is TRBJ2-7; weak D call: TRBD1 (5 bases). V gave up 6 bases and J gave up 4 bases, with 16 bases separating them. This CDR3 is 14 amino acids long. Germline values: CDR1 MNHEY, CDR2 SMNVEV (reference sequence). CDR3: CASSGLKGWYEQYF. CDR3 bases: TGTGCCAGCAGCGGGCTAAAGGGGTGGTACGAGCAGTACTTC.

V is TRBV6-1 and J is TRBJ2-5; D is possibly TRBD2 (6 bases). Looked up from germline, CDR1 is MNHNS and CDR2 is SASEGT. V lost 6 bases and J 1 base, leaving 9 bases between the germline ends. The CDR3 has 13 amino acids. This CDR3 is CASRAGRQETQYF. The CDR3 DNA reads TGTGCCAGCAGGGCGGGACGCCAAGAGACCCAGTACTTC.

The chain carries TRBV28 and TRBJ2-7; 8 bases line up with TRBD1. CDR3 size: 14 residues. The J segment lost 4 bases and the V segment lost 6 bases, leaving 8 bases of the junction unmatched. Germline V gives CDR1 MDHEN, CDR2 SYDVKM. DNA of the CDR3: TGTGCCAGCAGACCCCGGGACAGGTTTTACGAGCAGTACTTC. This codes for CASRPRDRFYEQYF.

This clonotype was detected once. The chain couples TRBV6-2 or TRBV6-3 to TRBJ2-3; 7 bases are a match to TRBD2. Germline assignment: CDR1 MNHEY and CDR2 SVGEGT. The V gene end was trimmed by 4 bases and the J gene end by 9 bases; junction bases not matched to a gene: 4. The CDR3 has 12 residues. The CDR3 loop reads CASSSGLVTQYF. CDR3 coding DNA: TGTGCCAGCAGTTCAGGACTAGTGACGCAGTATTTT.

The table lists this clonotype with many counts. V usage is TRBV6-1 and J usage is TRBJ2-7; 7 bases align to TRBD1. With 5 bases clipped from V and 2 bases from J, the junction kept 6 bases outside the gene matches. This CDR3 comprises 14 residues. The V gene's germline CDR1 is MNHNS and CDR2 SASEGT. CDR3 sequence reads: CASSRPGQTYEQYF. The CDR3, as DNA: TGTGCCAGCAGTCGACCGGGACAGACCTACGAGCAGTACTTC.

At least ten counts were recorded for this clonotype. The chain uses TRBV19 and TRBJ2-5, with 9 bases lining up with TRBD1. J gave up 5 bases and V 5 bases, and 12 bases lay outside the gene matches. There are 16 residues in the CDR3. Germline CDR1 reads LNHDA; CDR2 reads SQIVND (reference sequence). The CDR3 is CASSLGQGSYSETQYF. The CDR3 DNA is TGTGCCAGTAGTCTTGGACAGGGGAGTTATTCGGAGACCCAGTACTTC.

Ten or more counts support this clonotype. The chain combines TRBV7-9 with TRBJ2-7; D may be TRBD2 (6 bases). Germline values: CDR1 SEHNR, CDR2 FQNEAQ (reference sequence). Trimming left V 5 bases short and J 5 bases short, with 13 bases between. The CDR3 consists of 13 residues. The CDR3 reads CASSPGAGHEQYF. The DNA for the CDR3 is TGTGCCAGCAGCCCCGGGGCGGGACACGAGCAGTACTTC.